These T cell receptor beta chains were read from a single sample in a study of blood T cell repertoires in COVID-19. Repertoires were generated with immunoSEQ multiplex PCR, while TCRdb's copy carries only in-frame clones and drops some. The sample has about 87,000 clones, 70% to 90% seen once. Material: peripheral blood. Receptors were obtained from a man aged 35-49 years with acute or convalescent COVID-19. CDR3s include the opening cysteine and the closing phenylalanine or tryptophan. Fields, in order: CDR3 protein, V gene, D gene, J gene. The D gene is left open where the match is weak.

CDR3: CASSLQGVDQPQHF; V: TRBV5-6; D: NA; J: TRBJ1-5
CDR3: CASRAGGTGELFF; V: TRBV5-1; D: TRBD2; J: TRBJ2-2
CDR3: CASSYAAGEGNIQYF; V: TRBV6-5; D: NA; J: TRBJ2-4
CDR3: CASSLAGRPDTQYF; V: TRBV27; D: NA; J: TRBJ2-3
CDR3: CASTQSPIHGYTF; V: TRBV7-2; D: NA; J: TRBJ1-2
CDR3: CASSFSYEQYF; V: TRBV6-5; D: NA; J: TRBJ2-7
CDR3: CASSSPQGIDEQYF; V: TRBV27; D: NA; J: TRBJ2-7
CDR3: CASSPRAPGLAGGLTQYF; V: TRBV7-7; D: TRBD2; J: TRBJ2-3
CDR3: CASSEAGQGVRDTQYF; V: TRBV10-1; D: TRBD1; J: TRBJ2-3
CDR3: CASSLGTGYNEQFF; V: TRBV7-2; D: TRBD1; J: TRBJ2-1
CDR3: CASSLVSGRANEKLFF; V: TRBV7-9; D: NA; J: TRBJ1-4
CDR3: CASSQEVGEEKLFF; V: TRBV14; D: NA; J: TRBJ1-4
CDR3: CASSYSRGRSEKLFF; V: TRBV6-5; D: NA; J: TRBJ1-4
CDR3: CAWSPRTARASGYGYTF; V: TRBV30; D: NA; J: TRBJ1-2
CDR3: CATSKYSGRASYNEQFF; V: TRBV15; D: TRBD2; J: TRBJ2-1
CDR3: CASSLFGNNQPQHF; V: TRBV7-2; D: NA; J: TRBJ1-5
CDR3: CASSPSRQAIGNTIYF; V: TRBV7-2; D: NA; J: TRBJ1-3
CDR3: CASTTLRTATYEQYF; V: TRBV6-5; D: NA; J: TRBJ2-7
CDR3: CASSYGTEANYGYTF; V: TRBV18; D: TRBD1; J: TRBJ1-2
CDR3: CASSLGLQGLHEQYF; V: TRBV7-9; D: NA; J: TRBJ2-7
CDR3: CASSSRALAGLYNEQFF; V: TRBV5-1; D: TRBD2; J: TRBJ2-1
CDR3: CAWNLGLTQETQYF; V: TRBV30; D: NA; J: TRBJ2-5
CDR3: CASMAGADLCSYNEQFF; V: TRBV23-1; D: NA; J: TRBJ2-1
CDR3: CASSSTSSKAKNIQYF; V: TRBV7-6; D: NA; J: TRBJ2-4
CDR3: CAWSLDDRAVVEKLFF; V: TRBV30; D: TRBD1; J: TRBJ1-4
CDR3: CASSSIQGTGTDGYTF; V: TRBV13; D: TRBD1; J: TRBJ1-2
CDR3: CASSLGGGPAGQPQHF; V: TRBV5-6; D: NA; J: TRBJ1-5
CDR3: CATSDPNRDDTQYF; V: TRBV24-1; D: NA; J: TRBJ2-3
CDR3: CASSAAGVGYEQYF; V: TRBV19; D: TRBD2; J: TRBJ2-7
CDR3: CASIGRLAGSDTQYF; V: TRBV19; D: TRBD2; J: TRBJ2-3
CDR3: CASSDRTGYNADTQYF; V: TRBV5-1; D: TRBD1; J: TRBJ2-3
CDR3: CASSRTRNTEAFF; V: TRBV7-2; D: NA; J: TRBJ1-1
CDR3: CASSSYTTGLGYTF; V: TRBV7-9; D: NA; J: TRBJ1-2
CDR3: CATSDGTSGTYNEQFF; V: TRBV24-1; D: TRBD2; J: TRBJ2-1
CDR3: CAWSVPGHTNYGYTF; V: TRBV30; D: NA; J: TRBJ1-2
CDR3: CASSDGQVTTNEKLFF; V: TRBV6-4; D: TRBD1; J: TRBJ1-4
CDR3: CASSLEVTRSSYEQYF; V: TRBV11-2; D: NA; J: TRBJ2-7
CDR3: CATAVAGGFNEQFF; V: TRBV24-1; D: NA; J: TRBJ2-1
CDR3: CASSLGGLSYNEQFF; V: TRBV5-1; D: TRBD1; J: TRBJ2-1
CDR3: CASSSRTSGQETQYF; V: TRBV10-1; D: TRBD2; J: TRBJ2-5
CDR3: CASGLDTGDQKNTEAFF; V: TRBV12-5; D: TRBD1; J: TRBJ1-1
CDR3: CASSLEGQGPNEQFF; V: TRBV28; D: TRBD1; J: TRBJ2-1
CDR3: CASSLGSRLAGNTIYF; V: TRBV5-1; D: NA; J: TRBJ1-3